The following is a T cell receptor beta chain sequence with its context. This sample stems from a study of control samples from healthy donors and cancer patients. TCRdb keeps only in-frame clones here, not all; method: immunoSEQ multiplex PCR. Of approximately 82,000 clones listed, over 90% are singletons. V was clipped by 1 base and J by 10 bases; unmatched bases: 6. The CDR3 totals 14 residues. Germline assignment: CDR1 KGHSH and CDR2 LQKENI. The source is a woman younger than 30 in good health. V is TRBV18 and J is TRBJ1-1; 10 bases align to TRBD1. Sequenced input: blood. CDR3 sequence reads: CASSPRDRGFGAFF. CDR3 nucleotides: TGTGCCAGCTCACCACGGGACAGGGGTTTCGGAGCTTTCTTT.